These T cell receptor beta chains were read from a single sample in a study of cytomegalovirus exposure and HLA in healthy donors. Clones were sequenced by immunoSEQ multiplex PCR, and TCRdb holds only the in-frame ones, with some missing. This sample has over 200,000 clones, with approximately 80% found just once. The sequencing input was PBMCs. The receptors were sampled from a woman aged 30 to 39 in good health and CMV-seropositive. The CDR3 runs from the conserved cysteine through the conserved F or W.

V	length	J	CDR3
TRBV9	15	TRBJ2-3	CASSVAGGSKDTQYF
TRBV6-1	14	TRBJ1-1	CASTTGNRPPEAFF
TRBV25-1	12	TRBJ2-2	CASSESVGELFF
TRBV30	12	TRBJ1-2	CAWSSRTYGYTF
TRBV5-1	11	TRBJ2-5	CASSEQETQYF
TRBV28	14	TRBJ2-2	CASSNGRYGGELFF
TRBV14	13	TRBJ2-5	CASSQNTQETQYF
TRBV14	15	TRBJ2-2	CASRTSDSYTGELFF
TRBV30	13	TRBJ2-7	CAWKLQGAYEQYF
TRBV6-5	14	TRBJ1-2	CASSQGQGYYGYTF
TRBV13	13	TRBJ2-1	CASSRTSGNEQFF
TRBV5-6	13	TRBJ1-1	CASSWDMNTEAFF
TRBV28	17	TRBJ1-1	CASSFPHSDRGRTEAFF
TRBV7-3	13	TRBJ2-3	CASSTSSTDTQYF
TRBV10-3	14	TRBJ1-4	CAISEGITNEKLFF
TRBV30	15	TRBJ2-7	CAWSVEVGSPVEQYF
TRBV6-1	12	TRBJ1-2	CASSPGRYGYTF
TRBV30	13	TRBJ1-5	CAWKGGREQPQHF
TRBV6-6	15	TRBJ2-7	CASRSGAASGYEQYF
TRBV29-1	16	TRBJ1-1	CSVEDQGVKRRTEAFF
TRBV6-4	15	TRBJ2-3	CASSDGAHGTDTQYF
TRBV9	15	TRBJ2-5	CASSVGSGSGETQYF
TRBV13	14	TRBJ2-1	CASSLNTGTNEQFF
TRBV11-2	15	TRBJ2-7	CASSLEVSGSYEQYF